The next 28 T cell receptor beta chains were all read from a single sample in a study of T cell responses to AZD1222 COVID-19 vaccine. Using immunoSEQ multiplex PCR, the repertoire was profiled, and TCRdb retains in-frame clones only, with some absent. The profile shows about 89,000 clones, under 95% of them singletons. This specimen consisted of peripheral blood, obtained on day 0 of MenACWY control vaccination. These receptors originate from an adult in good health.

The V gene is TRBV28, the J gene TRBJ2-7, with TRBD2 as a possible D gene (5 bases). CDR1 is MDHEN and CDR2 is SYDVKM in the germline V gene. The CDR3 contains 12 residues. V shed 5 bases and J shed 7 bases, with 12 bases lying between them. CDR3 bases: TGTGCCAGCAGTCCGAGGGATTTAGAGCAGTACTTC. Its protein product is CASSPRDLEQYF. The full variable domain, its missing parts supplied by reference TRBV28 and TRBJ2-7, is DVKVTQSSRYLVKRTGEKVFLECVQDMDHENMFWYRQDPGLGLRLIYFSYDVKMKEKGDIPEGYSVSREKKERFSLILESASTNQTSMYLCASSPRDLEQYFGPGTRLTVT.

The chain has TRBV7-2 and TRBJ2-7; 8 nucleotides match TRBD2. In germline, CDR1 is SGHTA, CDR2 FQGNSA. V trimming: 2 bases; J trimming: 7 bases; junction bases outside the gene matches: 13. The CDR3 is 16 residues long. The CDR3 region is CASSLSGSGAPGEQYF. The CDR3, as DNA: TGTGCCAGCAGCTTAAGCGGTAGCGGGGCTCCGGGGGAGCAGTACTTC.

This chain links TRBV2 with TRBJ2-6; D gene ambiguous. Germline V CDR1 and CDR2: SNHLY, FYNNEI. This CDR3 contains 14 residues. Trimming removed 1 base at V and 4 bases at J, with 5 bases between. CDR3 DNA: TGTGCCAGCAGTGAAGGGTTCGGGGCCAACGTCCTGACTTTC. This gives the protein CASSEGFGANVLTF.

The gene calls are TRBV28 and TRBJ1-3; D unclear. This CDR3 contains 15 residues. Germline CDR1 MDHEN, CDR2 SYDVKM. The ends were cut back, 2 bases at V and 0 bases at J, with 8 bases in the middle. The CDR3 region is CASSLGTASGNTIYF. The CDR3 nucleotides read TGTGCCAGCAGTTTAGGAACAGCCTCTGGAAACACCATATATTTT.

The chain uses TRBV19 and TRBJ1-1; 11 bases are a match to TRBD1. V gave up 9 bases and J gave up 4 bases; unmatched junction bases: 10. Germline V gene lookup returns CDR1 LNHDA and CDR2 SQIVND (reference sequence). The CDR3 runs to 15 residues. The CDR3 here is CASGTGGTRGTEAFF. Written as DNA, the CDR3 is TGTGCCAGCGGGACAGGGGGGACAAGGGGCACTGAAGCTTTCTTT.

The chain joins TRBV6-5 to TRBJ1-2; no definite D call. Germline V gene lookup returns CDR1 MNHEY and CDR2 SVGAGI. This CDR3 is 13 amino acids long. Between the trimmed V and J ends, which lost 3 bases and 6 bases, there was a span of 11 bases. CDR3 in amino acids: CASSYLVRDGYTF. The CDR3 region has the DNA TGTGCCAGCAGTTATCTAGTCCGGGATGGCTACACCTTC.

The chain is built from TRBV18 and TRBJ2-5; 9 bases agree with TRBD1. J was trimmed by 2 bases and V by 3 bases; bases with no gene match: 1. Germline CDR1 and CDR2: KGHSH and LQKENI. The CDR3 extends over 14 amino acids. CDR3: CASSPGTGQETQYF. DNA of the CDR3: TGTGCCAGCTCACCGGGGACAGGGCAAGAGACCCAGTACTTC.

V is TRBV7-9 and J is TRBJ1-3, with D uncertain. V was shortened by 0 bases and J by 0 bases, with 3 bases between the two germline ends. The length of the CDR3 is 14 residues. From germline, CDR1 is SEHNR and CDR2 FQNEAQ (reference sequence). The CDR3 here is CASSLAGSGNTIYF. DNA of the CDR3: TGTGCCAGCAGCTTAGCGGGCTCTGGAAACACCATATATTTT.

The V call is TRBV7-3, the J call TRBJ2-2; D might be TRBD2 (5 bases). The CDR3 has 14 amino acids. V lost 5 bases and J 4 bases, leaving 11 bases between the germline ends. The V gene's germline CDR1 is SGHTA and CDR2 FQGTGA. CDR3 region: CASSPTRLTGELFF. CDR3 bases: TGTGCCAGCAGCCCTACTAGGCTCACCGGGGAGCTGTTTTTT.

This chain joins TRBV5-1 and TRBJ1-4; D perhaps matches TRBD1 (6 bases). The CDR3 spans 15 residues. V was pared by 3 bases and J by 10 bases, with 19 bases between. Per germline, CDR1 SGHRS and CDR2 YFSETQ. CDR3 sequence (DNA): TGCGCCAGCAGCTACCAGACCCGGGACAACCGAAAACTGTTTTTT. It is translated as CASSYQTRDNRKLFF.

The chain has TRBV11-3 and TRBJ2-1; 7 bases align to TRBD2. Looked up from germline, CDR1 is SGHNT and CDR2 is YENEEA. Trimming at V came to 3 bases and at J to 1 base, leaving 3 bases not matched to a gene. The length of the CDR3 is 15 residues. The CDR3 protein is CASSLGGVSYNEQFF. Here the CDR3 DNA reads TGTGCCAGCAGCTTGGGGGGGGTGTCCTACAATGAGCAGTTCTTC.

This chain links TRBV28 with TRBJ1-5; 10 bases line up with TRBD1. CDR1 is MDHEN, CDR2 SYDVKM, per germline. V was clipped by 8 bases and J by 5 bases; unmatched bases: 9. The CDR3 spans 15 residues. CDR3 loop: CASEPTGGADQPQHF. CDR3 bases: TGTGCCAGCGAACCGACAGGGGGCGCCGATCAGCCCCAGCATTTT.

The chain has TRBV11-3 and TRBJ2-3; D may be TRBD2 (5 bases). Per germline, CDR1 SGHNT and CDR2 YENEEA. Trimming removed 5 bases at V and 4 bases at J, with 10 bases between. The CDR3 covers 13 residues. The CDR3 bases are TGTGCCAGCAGCACCCCGGAGGCAGATACGCAGTATTTT. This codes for CASSTPEADTQYF.

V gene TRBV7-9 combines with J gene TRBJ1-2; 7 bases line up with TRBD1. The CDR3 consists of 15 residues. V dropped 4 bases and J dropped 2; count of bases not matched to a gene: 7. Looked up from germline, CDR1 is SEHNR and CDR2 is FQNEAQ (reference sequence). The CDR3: CASSSPSTGNYGYTF. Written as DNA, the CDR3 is TGTGCCAGCAGCTCCCCTTCGACAGGGAACTATGGCTACACCTTC.

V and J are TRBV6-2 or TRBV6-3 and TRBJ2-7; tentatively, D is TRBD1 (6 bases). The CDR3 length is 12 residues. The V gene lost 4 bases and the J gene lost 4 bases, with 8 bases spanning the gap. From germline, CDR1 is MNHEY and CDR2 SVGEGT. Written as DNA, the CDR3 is TGTGCCAGCAGTTGGACAGCTTACGAGCAGTACTTC. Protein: CASSWTAYEQYF.

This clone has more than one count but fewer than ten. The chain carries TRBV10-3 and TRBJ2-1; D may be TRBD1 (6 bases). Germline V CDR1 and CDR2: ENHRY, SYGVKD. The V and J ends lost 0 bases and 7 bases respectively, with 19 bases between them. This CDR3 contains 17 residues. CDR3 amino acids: CAISESLLSSRGNEQFF. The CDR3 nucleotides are TGTGCCATCAGTGAGTCGTTATTGAGTAGCAGGGGAAATGAGCAGTTCTTC.

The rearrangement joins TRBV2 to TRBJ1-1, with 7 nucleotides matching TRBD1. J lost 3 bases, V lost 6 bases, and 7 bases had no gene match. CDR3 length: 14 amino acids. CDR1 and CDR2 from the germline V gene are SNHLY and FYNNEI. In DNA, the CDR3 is TGTGCCAGCAGCGAGCAGGGGGGAGACACTGAAGCTTTCTTT. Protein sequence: CASSEQGGDTEAFF.

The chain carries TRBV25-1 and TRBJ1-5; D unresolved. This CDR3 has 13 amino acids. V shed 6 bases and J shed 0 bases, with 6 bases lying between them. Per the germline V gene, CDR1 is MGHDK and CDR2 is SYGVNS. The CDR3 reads CASRQYSNQPQHF. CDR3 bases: TGTGCCAGCAGACAATATAGCAATCAGCCCCAGCATTTT.

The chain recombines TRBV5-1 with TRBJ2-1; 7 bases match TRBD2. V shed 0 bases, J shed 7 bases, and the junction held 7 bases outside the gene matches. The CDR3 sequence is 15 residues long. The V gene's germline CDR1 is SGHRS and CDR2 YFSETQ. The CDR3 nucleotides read TGCGCCAGCAGCTTGGGGGCGGGAGTTGCGAATGAGCAGTTCTTC. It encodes CASSLGAGVANEQFF.

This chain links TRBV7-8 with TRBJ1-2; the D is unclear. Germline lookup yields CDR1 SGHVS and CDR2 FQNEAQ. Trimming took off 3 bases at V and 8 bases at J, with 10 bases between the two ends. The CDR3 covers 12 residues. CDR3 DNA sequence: TGTGCCAGCAGCTTCCACCTCGGCGGCTACACCTTC. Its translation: CASSFHLGGYTF.

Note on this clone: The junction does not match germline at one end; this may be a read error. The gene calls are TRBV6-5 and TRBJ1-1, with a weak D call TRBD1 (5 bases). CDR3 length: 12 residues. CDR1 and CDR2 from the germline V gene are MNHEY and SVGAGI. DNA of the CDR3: TGTGCCAGCAGTTCCGCCGGGACTGACGCTTTCTTT. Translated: CASSSAGTDAFF.

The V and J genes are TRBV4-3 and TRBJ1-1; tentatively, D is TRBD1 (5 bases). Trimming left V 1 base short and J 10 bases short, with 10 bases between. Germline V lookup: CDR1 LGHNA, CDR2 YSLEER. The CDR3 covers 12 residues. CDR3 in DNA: TGCGCCAGCAGCCAAGTAGGTAGGGGAGCTTTCTTT. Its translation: CASSQVGRGAFF.

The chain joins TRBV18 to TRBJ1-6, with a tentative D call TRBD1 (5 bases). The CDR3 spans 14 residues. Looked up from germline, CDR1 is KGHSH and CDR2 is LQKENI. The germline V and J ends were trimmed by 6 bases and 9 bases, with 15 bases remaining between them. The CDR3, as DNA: TGTGCCAGCTCTCGGGACGACGAGGGTTCACCCCTCCACTTT. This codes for CASSRDDEGSPLHF.

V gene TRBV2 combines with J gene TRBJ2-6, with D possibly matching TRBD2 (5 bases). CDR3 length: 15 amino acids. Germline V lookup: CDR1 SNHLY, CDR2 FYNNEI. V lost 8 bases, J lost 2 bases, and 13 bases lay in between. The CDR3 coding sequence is TGTGCCAGCTATAAAGGACTGACTGGGGCCAACGTCCTGACTTTC. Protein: CASYKGLTGANVLTF.

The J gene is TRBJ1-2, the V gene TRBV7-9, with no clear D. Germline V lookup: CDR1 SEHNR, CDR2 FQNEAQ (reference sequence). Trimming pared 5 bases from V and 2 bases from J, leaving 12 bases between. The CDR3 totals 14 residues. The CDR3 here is CASSPSWENYGYTF. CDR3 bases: TGTGCCAGCAGCCCTAGTTGGGAGAACTATGGCTACACCTTC.

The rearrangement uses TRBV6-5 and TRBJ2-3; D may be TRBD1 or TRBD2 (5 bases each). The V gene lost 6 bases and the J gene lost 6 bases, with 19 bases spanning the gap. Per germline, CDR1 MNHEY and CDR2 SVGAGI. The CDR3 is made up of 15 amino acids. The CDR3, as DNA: TGTGCCAGCAGCCCCTCACTAGTTGGGGCTGATACGCAGTATTTT. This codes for CASSPSLVGADTQYF.

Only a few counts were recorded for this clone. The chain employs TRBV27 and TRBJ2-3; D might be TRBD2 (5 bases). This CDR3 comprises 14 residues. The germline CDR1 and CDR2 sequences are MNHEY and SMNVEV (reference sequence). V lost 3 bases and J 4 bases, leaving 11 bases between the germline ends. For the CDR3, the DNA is TGTGCCAGCAGTTTCACCAGGAGGTCAGATACGCAGTATTTT. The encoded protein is CASSFTRRSDTQYF.

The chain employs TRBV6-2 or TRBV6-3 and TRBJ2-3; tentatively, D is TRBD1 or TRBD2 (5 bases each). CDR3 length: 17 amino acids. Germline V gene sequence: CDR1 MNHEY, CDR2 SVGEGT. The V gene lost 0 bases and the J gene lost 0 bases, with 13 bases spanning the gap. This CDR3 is CASSYSAGTESTDTQYF. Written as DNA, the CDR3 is TGTGCCAGCAGTTACTCTGCCGGGACGGAAAGCACAGATACGCAGTATTTT.